This T cell receptor (beta chain) came from a study of blood T cell repertoires in COVID-19. Study details: Acute and convalescent COVID-19 specimens originated in the United States, Italy and Spain. Sample material is recorded as cDNA or gDNA derived from T cells, B-cell-depleted T cells, or PBMCs.

Here immunoSEQ multiplex PCR was the method, and the copy in TCRdb shows in-frame clones only, minus some. The sample contains fewer than 200,000 clones, approximately 85% of which appear only once. The Seattle patients, enrolled during active infection, were followed longitudinally. The V gene lost 2 bases and the J gene lost 2 bases, with 4 bases spanning the gap. The CDR3 extends over 14 amino acids. Looked up from germline, CDR1 is MNHEY and CDR2 is SVGAGI. Sample: peripheral blood. This chain joins TRBV6-5 and TRBJ2-6; the D is unclear. This TCR derives from a woman in her forties or fifties with COVID-19, enrolled during active disease. The CDR3 DNA is TGTGCCAGCAGTTACGGCCCTGGGGCCAACGTCCTGACTTTC. Encoded protein: CASSYGPGANVLTF.